This TCR beta chain was retrieved from a study of blood T cell repertoires in COVID-19. Study context: Sites in the United States, Italy and Spain provided acute and convalescent COVID-19 samples.

This clone is a singleton in its sample. The data were produced by immunoSEQ multiplex PCR, yet TCRdb's version contains in-frame clones alone and is incomplete. The table records 40,000 to 55,000 clones, about 82% of them present only once. The CDR3 has 16 residues. CDR1 is MGHDK, CDR2 SYGVNS, per germline. The V end was cut by 4 bases, the J end by 2 bases, with 14 bases between. The TCR comes from a human donor in a cohort sampled during active COVID-19. The sequenced sample consisted of peripheral blood. The chain joins TRBV25-1 to TRBJ1-4; a possible D gene is TRBD1 (5 bases). As DNA, the CDR3 is TGTGCCAGCAGTGTAGTATCAGGGACTACTAATGAAAAACTGTTTTTT. This translates into CASSVVSGTTNEKLFF.